This entry describes one TCR beta chain. This table comes from immunoSEQ multiplex PCR, and its TCRdb copy is limited to in-frame clones, with some not included. The data contain some 67,000 clones, roughly 86% of them singletons. Germline CDR1 is LGHNA and CDR2 is YNFKEQ. V lost 4 bases and J lost 6, with 15 bases in between. CDR3 length equals 14 residues. The data derive from a study of control samples from healthy donors and cancer patients. Sequencing input: PBMCs. The chain combines TRBV4-2 with TRBJ2-5; a possible D gene is TRBD2 (5 bases). This clonotype was sampled from a woman aged 45-60 years with head and neck cancer. CDR3 coding DNA: TGTGCCAGCAGCCCTGAAACGGGGTCACAGACCCAGTACTTC. Protein product: CASSPETGSQTQYF.